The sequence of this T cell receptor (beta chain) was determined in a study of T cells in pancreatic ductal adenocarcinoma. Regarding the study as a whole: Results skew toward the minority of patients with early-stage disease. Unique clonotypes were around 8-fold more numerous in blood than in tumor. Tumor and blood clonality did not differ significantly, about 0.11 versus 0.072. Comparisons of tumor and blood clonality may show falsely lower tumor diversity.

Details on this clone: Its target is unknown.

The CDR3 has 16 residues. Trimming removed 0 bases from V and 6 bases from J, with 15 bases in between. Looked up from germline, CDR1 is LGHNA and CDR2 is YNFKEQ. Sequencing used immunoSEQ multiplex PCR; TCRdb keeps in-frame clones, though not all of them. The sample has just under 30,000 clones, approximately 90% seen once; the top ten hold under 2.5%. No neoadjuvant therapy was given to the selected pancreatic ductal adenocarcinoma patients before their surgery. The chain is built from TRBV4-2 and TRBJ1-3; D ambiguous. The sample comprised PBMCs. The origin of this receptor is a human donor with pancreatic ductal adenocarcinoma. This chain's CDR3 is CASSQDVAAGKNTIYF. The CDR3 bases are TGTGCCAGCAGCCAAGATGTGGCGGCTGGTAAAAACACCATATATTTT.